This TCR beta chain came from a study of blood T cell repertoires in COVID-19. The CDR3 is made up of 14 amino acids. The germline V and J ends were trimmed by 3 bases and 8 bases, with 13 bases remaining between them. The germline V gene encodes CDR1 LGHNA and CDR2 YSLEER. Per the original data handling: Amplification from reference gene primers served as the basis for estimated nucleated cell counts. Here immunoSEQ multiplex PCR was the method, and the copy in TCRdb shows in-frame clones only, minus some. The D gene and trimming were derived from the DNA, and the V and J assignments and clone size from that table. The data contain a few hundred thousand clones, 91% of them singletons.

V is TRBV4-3 and J is TRBJ1-4, with D tentatively TRBD1 (6 bases). The sequence was collected from a person aged 18 to 35 with COVID-19, enrolled during active disease. What was sequenced was peripheral blood. The chain's CDR3 is CASSHTGKSEKLFF. CDR3 in DNA: TGCGCCAGCAGCCATACAGGGAAGTCGGAAAAACTGTTTTTT.